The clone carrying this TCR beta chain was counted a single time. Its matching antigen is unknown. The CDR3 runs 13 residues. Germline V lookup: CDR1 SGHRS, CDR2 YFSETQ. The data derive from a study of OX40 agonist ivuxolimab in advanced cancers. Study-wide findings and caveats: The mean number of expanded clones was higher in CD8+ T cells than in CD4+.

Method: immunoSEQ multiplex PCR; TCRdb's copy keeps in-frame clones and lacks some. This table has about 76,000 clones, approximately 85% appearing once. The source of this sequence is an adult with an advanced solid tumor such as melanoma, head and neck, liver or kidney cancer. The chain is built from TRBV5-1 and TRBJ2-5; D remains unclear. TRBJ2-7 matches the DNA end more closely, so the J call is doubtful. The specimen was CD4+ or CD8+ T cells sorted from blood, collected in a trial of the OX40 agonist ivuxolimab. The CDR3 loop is CASSLEQVYEQYF. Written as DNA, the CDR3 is TGCGCCAGCAGCTTGGAACAAGTCTACGAGCAGTACTTC.